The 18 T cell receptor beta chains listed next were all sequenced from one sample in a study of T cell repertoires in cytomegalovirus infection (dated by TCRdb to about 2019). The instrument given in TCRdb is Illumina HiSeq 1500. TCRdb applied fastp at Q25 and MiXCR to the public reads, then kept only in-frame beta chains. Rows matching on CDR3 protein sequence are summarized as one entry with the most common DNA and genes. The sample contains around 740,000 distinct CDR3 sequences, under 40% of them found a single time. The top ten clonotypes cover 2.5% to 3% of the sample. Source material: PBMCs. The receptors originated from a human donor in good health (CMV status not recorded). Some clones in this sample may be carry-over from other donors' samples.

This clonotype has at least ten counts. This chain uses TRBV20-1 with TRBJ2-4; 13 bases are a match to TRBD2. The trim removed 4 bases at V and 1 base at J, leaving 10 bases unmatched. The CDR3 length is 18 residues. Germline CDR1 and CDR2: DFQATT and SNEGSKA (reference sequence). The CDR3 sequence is CSATLGTSGIRAKNIQYF. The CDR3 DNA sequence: TGCAGTGCTACGCTCGGGACTAGCGGGATTAGGGCCAAAAACATTCAGTACTTC.

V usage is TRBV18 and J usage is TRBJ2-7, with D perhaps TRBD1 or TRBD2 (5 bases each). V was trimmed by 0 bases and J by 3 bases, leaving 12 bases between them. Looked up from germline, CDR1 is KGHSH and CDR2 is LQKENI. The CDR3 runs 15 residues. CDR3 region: CASSPPGRAIYEQYF. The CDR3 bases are TGTGCCAGCTCACCACCGGGACGGGCTATCTACGAGCAGTACTTC.

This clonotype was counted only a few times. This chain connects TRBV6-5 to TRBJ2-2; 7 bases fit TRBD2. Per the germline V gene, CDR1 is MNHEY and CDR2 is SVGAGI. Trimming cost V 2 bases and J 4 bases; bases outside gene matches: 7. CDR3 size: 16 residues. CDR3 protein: CASSYVRLAATGELFF. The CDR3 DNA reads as TGTGCCAGCAGTTACGTCCGGCTAGCGGCCACCGGGGAGCTGTTTTTT.

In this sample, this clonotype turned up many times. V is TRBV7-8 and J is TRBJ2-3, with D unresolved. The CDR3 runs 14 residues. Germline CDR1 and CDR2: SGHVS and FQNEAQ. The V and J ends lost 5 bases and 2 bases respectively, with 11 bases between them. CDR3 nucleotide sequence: TGTGCCAGCAGCGCCCATGGGAACACAGATACGCAGTATTTT. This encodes CASSAHGNTDTQYF.

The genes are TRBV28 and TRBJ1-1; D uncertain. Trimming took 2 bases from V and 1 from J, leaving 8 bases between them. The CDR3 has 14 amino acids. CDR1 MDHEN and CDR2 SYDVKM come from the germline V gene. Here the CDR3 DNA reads TGTGCCAGCAGTTTAGTGGCGAGGAACACTGAAGCTTTCTTT. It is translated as CASSLVARNTEAFF. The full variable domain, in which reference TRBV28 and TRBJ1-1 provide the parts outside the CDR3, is DVKVTQSSRYLVKRTGEKVFLECVQDMDHENMFWYRQDPGLGLRLIYFSYDVKMKEKGDIPEGYSVSREKKERFSLILESASTNQTSMYLCASSLVARNTEAFFGQGTRLTVV.

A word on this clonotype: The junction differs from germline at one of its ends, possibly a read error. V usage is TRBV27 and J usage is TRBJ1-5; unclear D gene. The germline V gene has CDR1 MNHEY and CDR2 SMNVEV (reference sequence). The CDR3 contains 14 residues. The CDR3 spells CPSRRTDSNQPQHF. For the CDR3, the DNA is TGTCCCAGCAGACGGACGGATAGCAATCAGCCCCAGCATTTT.

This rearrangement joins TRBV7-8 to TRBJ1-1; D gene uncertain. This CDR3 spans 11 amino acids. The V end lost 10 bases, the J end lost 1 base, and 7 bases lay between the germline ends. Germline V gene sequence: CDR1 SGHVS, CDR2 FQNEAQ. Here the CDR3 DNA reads TGTGCCACCGTTCCGAACACTGAAGCTTTCTTT. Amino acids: CATVPNTEAFF.

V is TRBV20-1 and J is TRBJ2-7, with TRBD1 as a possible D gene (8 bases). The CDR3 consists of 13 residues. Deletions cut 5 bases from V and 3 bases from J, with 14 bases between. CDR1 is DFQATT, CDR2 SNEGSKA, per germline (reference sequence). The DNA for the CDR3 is TGCAGTGCTCCACAGGGGGGGCACTACGAGCAGTACTTC. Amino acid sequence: CSAPQGGHYEQYF.

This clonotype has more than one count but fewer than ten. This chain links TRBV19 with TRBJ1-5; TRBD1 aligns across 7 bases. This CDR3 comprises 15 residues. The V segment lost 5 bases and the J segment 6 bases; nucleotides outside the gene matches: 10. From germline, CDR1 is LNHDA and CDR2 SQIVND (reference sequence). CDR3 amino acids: CASSPRKGAGQPQHF. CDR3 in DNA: TGTGCCAGTAGTCCCCGAAAGGGGGCCGGTCAGCCCCAGCATTTT.

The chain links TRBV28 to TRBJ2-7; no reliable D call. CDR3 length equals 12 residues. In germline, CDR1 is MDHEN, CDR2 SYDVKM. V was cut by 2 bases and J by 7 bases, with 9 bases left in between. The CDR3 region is CASSLSLQEQYF. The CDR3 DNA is TGTGCCAGCAGTTTAAGTTTGCAGGAGCAGTACTTC. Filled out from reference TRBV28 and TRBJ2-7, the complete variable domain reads DVKVTQSSRYLVKRTGEKVFLECVQDMDHENMFWYRQDPGLGLRLIYFSYDVKMKEKGDIPEGYSVSREKKERFSLILESASTNQTSMYLCASSLSLQEQYFGPGTRLTVT.

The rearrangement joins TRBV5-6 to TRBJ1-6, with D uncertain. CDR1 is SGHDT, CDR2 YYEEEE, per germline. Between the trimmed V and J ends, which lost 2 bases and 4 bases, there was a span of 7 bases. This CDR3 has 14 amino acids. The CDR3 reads CASSLRGYNSPLHF. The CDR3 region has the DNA TGTGCCAGCAGCTTACGAGGGTATAATTCACCCCTCCACTTT. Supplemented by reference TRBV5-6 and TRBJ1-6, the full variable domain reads DAGVTQSPTHLIKTRGQQVTLRCSPKSGHDTVSWYQQALGQGPQFIFQYYEEEERQRGNFPDRFSGHQFPNYSSELNVNALLLGDSALYLCASSLRGYNSPLHFGNGTRLTVT.

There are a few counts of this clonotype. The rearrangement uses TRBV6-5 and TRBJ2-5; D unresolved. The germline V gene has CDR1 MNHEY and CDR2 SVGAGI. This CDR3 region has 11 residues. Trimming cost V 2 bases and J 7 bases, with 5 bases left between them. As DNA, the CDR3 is TGTGCCAGCAGTTACAAGGGGACCCAGTACTTC. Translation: CASSYKGTQYF.

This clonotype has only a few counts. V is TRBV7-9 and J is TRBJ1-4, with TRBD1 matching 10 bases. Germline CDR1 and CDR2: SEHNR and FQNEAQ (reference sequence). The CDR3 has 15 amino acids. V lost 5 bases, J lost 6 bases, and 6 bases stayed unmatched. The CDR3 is CASSTRTGGDEKLFF. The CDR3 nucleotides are TGTGCCAGCAGCACCCGGACAGGGGGGGATGAAAAACTGTTTTTT.

In DNA form, the CDR3 reads TGTGCCAGCAGTTTATCCGTCCGGGGCGATGGCTACACCTTC. Encoded protein: CASSLSVRGDGYTF. The chain couples TRBV28 to TRBJ1-2; TRBD1 might be the D (5 bases). Germline CDR1 MDHEN, CDR2 SYDVKM. Trimming shortened V by 1 base and J by 6 bases, and 12 bases separated the two germline ends. The CDR3 spans 14 residues.

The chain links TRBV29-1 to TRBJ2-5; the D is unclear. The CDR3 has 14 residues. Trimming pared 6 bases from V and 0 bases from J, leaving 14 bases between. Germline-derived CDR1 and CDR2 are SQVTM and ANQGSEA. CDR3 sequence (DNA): TGCAGCGTCCTACGTGTAGATCACCAAGAGACCCAGTACTTC. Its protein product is CSVLRVDHQETQYF. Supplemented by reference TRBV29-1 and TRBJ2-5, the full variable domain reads SAVISQKPSRDICQRGTSLTIQCQVDSQVTMMFWYRQQPGQSLTLIATANQGSEATYESGFVIDKFPISRPNLTFSTLTVSNMSPEDSSIYLCSVLRVDHQETQYFGPGTRLLVL.

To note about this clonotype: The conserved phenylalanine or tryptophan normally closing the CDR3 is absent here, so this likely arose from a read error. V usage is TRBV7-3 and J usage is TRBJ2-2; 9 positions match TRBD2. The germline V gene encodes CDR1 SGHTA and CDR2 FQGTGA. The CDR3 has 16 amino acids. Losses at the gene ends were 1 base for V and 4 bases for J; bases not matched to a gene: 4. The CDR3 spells CASSLRAGGTTGELFV. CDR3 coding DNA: TGTGCCAGCAGCTTAAGAGCGGGGGGAACCACCGGGGAGCTGTTTGTT.

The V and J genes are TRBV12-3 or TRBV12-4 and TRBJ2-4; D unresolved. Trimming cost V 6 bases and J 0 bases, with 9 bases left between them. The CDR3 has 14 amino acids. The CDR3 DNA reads TGTGCCAGCAGGGGGTCACTAGCCAAAAACATTCAGTACTTC. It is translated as CASRGSLAKNIQYF.

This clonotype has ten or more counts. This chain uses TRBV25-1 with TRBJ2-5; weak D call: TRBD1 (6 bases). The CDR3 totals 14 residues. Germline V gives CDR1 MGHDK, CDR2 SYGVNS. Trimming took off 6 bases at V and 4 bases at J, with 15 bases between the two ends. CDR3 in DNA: TGTGCCAGCAGGGACAGTCCGTATAGAGAGACCCAGTACTTC. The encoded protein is CASRDSPYRETQYF.